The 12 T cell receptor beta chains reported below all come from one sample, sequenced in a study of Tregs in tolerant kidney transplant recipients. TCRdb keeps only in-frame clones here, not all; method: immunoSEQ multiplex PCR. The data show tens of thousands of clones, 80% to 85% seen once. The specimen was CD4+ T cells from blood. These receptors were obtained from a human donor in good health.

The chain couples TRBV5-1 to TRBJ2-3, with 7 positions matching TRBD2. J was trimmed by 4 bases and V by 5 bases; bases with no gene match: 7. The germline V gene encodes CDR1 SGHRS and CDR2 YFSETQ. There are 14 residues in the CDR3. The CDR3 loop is CASSGGVVPDTQYF. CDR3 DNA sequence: TGCGCCAGCAGTGGGGGGGTGGTGCCAGATACGCAGTATTTT.

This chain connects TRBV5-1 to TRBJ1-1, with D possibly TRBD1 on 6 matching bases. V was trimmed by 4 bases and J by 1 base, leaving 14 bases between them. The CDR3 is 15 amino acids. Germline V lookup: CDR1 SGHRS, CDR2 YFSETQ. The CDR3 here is CASSASPDRNTEAFF. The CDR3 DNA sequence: TGCGCCAGCAGCGCCTCTCCGGACAGGAACACTGAAGCTTTCTTT.

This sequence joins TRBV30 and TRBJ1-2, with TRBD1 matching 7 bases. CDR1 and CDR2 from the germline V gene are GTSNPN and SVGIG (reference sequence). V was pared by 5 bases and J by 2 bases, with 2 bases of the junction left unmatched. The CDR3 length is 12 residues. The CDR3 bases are TGTGCCTGGTCAGGGGGAAACTATGGCTACACCTTC. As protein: CAWSGGNYGYTF.

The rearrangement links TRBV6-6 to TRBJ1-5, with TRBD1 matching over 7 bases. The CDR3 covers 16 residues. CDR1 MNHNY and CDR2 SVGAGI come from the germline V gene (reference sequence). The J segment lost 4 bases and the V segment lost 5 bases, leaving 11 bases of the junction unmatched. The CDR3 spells CASSPTRQGKNQPQHF. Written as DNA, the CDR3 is TGTGCCAGCAGTCCTACCCGACAGGGAAAGAATCAGCCCCAGCATTTT.

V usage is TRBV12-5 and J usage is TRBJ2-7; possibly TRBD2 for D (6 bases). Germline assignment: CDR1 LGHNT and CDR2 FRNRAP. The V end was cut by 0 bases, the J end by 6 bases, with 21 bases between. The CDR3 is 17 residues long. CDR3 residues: CASGLVLRGTLGIEQYF. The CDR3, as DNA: TGTGCTAGTGGTTTGGTGCTTCGGGGGACGTTAGGGATCGAGCAGTACTTC.

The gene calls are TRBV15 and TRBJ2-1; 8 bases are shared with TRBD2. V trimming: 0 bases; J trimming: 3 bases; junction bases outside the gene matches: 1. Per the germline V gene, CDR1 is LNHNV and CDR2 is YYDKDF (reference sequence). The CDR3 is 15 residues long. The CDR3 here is CATSRDAGGYNEQFF. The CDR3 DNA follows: TGTGCCACCAGCAGAGATGCGGGGGGCTACAATGAGCAGTTCTTC.

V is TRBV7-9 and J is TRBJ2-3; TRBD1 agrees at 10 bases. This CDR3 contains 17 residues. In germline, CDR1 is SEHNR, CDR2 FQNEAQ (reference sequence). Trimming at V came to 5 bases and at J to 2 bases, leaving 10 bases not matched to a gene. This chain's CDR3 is CASSPKRGTGATDTQYF. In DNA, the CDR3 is TGTGCCAGCAGCCCAAAAAGGGGGACAGGGGCCACAGATACGCAGTATTTT. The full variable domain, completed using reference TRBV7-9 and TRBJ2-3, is DTGVSQNPRHKITKRGQNVTFRCDPISEHNRLYWYRQTLGQGPEFLTYFQNEAQLEKSRLLSDRFSAERPKGSFSTLEIQRTEQGDSAMYLCASSPKRGTGATDTQYFGPGTRLTVL.

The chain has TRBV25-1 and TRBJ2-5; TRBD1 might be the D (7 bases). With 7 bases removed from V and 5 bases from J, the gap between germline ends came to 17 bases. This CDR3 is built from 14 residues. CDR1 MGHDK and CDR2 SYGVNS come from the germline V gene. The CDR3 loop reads CASTPGGGRETQYF. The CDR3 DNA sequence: TGTGCCAGCACTCCTGGAGGGGGCCGGGAGACCCAGTACTTC.

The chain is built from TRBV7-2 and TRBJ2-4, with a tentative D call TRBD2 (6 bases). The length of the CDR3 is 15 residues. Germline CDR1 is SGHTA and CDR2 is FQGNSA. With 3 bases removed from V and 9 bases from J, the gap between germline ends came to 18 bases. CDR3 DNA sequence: TGTGCCAGCAGCTTTGATCGGGAGAGAATGGGCATTCAGTACTTC. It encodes CASSFDRERMGIQYF.

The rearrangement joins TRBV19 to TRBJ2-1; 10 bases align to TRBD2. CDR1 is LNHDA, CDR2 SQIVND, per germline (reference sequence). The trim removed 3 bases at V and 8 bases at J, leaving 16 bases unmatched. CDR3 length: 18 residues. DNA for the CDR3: TGTGCCAGTAGTATGAGATCGAGCGGGAGGGCCGGTTTCCATGAGCAGTTCTTC. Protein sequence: CASSMRSSGRAGFHEQFF.

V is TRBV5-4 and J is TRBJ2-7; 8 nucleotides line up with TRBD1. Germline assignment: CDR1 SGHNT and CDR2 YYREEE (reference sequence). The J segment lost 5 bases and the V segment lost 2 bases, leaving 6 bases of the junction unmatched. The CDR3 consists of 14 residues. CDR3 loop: CASSFWTGRNEQYF. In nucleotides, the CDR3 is TGTGCCAGCAGCTTCTGGACAGGGAGGAACGAGCAGTACTTC.

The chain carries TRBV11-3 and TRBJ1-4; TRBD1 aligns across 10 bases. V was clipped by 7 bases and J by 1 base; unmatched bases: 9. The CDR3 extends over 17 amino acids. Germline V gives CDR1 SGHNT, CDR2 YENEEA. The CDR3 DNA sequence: TGTGCCAGCACTCCCGGGACAGGGGAAGGAACTAATGAAAAACTGTTTTTT. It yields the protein CASTPGTGEGTNEKLFF.